Each of the 9 T cell receptor beta chains below was sequenced from the same sample in a study of CXCR3-negative and CXCR3-positive naive CD8 T cells. UMI-labeled 5' RACE TRB cDNA libraries were prepared from the cells. Reanalyzing the 5' RACE reads, TCRdb keeps one entry per CDR3 protein, without DNA. This sample's table reports approximately 100,000 distinct CDR3 sequences. Source material: naive CXCR3- CD8+ T cells from blood. The subset here: CD45RO-CCR7+CD27+CD95- naive CD8+ T cells lacking CXCR3 (TNR3-). The receptor set was obtained from a human donor in good health. Some clones in this sample may be carry-over from other donors' samples.

V and J are TRBV15 and TRBJ2-7; as DNA is missing, the TRBD2 call by TCRdb cannot be tested. CDR3 length equals 15 residues. From germline, CDR1 is LNHNV and CDR2 YYDKDF (reference sequence). CDR3 protein: CATSSEAGGPYEQYF.

V gene TRBV12-3 or TRBV12-4 combines with J gene TRBJ1-2. CDR3 length equals 12 residues. CDR3: CASSPDPGGYTF.

The V call is TRBV9, the J call TRBJ2-7. The CDR3 length is 16 residues. CDR1 is SGDLS, CDR2 YYNGEE, per germline. CDR3 sequence reads: CASSVDGSDSTYEQYF.

The chain has TRBV25-1 and TRBJ2-1; TCRdb names TRBD2, which stays unverified in the absence of DNA. Per the germline V gene, CDR1 is MGHDK and CDR2 is SYGVNS. The CDR3 length is 13 residues. The CDR3 region is CASSATEGNEQFF.

V and J are TRBV12-3 or TRBV12-4 and TRBJ2-3. The CDR3 totals 11 residues. This chain's CDR3 is CASSLWDTQYF.

The rearrangement uses TRBV6-4 and TRBJ1-5. Germline lookup yields CDR1 MRHNA and CDR2 SNTAGT. CDR3 length: 14 amino acids. The CDR3 loop is CASSDSMGISPQHF.

This chain links TRBV15 with TRBJ2-5. Germline lookup yields CDR1 LNHNV and CDR2 YYDKDF (reference sequence). The CDR3 totals 13 residues. The CDR3: CATSRVGLETQYF.

The rearrangement links TRBV19 to TRBJ1-6; TCRdb calls TRBD1, which cannot be checked without DNA. Looked up from germline, CDR1 is LNHDA and CDR2 is SQIVND (reference sequence). The CDR3 has 19 amino acids. CDR3 region: CASSTGTGISPIPHSPLHF.

The gene calls are TRBV20-1 and TRBJ2-7; TCRdb's D call of TRBD2 is untestable without DNA. The CDR3 is 13 amino acids. The germline V gene has CDR1 DFQATT and CDR2 SNEGSKA (reference sequence). CDR3: CSARGGGLYEQYF.